Sequencing of this T cell receptor (beta chain) was carried out in a study of tumor-infiltrating lymphocytes in localized non-small cell lung cancer. Study overall: Some samples were collected after neoadjuvant chemotherapy; smokers, never-smokers and several histologies were included. Resected tumor was paired with non-adjacent uninvolved lung from the same patient. Study-wide results and limits: Each assay used a separate piece of the same tissue.

The V end lost 2 bases, the J end lost 11 bases, and 15 bases lay between the germline ends. The CDR3 loop spans 13 amino acids. Germline-derived CDR1 and CDR2 are MNHEY and SVGAGI. Notes on this clone: Its target is unknown.

Sequencing used immunoSEQ multiplex PCR; TCRdb keeps in-frame clones, though not all of them. The sample gives around 16,000 clones, around 74% of which show up once; approximately 9.6% is in the top ten. The sequence came from a human donor with non-small cell lung cancer. The specimen sequenced was lung tumor tissue. The chain is built from TRBV6-5 and TRBJ2-5; tentatively, D is TRBD1 (8 bases). CDR3 sequence: CASSYQGAREQYF. CDR3 bases: TGTGCCAGCAGTTACCAGGGGGCGCGGGAGCAGTACTTC.